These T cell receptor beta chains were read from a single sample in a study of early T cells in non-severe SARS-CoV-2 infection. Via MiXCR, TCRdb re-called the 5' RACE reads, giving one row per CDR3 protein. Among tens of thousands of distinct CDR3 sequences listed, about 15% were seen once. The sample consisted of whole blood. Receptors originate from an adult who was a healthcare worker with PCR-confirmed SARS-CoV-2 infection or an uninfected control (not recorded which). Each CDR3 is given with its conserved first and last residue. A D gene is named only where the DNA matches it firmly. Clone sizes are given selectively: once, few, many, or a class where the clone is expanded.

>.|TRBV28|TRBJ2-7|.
CASSLRASEISYEQYF
TGTGCCAGCAGCCTCCGCGCAAGCGAGATCTCCTACGAGCAGTACTTC
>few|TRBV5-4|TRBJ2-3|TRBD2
CASSLLAGGGTDTQYF
TGTGCCAGCAGCTTACTAGCGGGAGGAGGCACAGATACGCAGTATTTT
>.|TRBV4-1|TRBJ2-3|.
CASSQVSAFSTDTQYF
TGCGCCAGCAGCCAAGTCTCAGCGTTTAGCACAGATACGCAGTATTTT
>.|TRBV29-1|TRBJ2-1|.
CSVEPLAGTYNEQFF
TGCAGCGTTGAACCTCTAGCTGGGACCTACAATGAGCAGTTCTTC
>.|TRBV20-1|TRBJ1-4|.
CSVLTTNEKLFF
TGCAGTGTCCTTACAACTAATGAAAAACTGTTTTTT
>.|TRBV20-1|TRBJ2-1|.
CSARMWEVRRTSSYNEQFF
TGCAGTGCTAGAATGTGGGAGGTGAGGAGAACGAGTTCCTACAATGAGCAGTTCTTC
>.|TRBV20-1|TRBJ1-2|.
CSATQGYGYTF
TGCAGTGCTACACAGGGTTATGGCTACACCTTC
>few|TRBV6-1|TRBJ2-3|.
CASSVTSTDTQYF
TGTGCCAGCAGTGTAACTAGCACAGATACGCAGTATTTT
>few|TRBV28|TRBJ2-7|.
CASRSSFEQYF
TGTGCCAGCAGATCATCCTTCGAGCAGTACTTC
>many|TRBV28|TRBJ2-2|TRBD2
CASSPGTSGRGTGELFF
TGTGCCAGCAGTCCCGGGACTAGCGGGAGAGGCACCGGGGAGCTGTTTTTT
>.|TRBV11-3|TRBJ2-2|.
CASSSSLNTGELFF
TGTGCCAGCAGCTCTTCTTTGAACACCGGGGAGCTGTTTTTT
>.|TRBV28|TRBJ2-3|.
CASSSPPEDSFRQYF
TGTGCCAGCAGTTCCCCCCCGGAAGATTCCTTTAGGCAGTATTTT
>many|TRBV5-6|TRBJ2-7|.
CASSLRAYEQYF
TGTGCCAGCAGCTTGAGGGCCTACGAGCAGTACTTC
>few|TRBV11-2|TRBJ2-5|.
CASGTQETQYF
TGTGCCAGCGGCACGCAAGAGACCCAGTACTTC
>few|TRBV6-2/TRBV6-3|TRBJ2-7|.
CASREGLSYEQYF
TGTGCCAGCAGGGAGGGGCTTTCCTACGAGCAGTACTTC
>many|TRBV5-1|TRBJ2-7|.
CASSLMQGPYEQYF
TGCGCCAGCAGCTTGATGCAGGGTCCCTACGAGCAGTACTTC
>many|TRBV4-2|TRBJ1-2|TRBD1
CASSQVGDSYGYTF
TGTGCCAGCAGCCAAGTCGGGGACAGCTATGGCTACACCTTC
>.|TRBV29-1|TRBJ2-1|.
CSVDTENEQFF
TGCAGCGTAGATACAGAGAATGAGCAGTTCTTC
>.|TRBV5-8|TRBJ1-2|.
CASSRSLERSYGYTF
TGTGCCAGCAGCCGATCCTTAGAGAGATCCTATGGCTACACCTTC
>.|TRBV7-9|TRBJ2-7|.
CASSLEGHSYEQYF
TGTGCCAGCAGCTTAGAGGGCCACTCCTACGAGCAGTACTTC
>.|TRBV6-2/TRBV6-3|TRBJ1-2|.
CASSQSTRKVVF
TGTGCCAGCAGCCAGTCGACCCGAAAGGTGGTCTTC
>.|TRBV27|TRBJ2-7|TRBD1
CASSSGTGRDEQYF
TGTGCCAGCAGTTCGGGGACAGGGAGGGACGAGCAGTACTTC
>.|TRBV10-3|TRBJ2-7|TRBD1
CAIREDPDRVGEQYF
TGTGCCATCAGGGAGGACCCCGACAGGGTCGGTGAGCAGTACTTC
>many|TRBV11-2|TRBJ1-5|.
CASSSPAGAQHF
TGTGCCAGCAGCTCCCCCGCAGGGGCCCAGCATTTT
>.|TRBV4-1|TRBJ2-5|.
CASSQDGGPGETQYF
TGCGCCAGCAGCCAAGATGGGGGCCCGGGAGAGACCCAGTACTTC
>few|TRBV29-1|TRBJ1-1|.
CSAGGGNTEAFF
TGCAGCGCTGGAGGGGGAAACACTGAAGCTTTCTTT